This TCR beta chain was captured by sequencing in a study of early T cells in non-severe SARS-CoV-2 infection. Study-wide background: Unpaired chains resulted from sequencing bulk RNA of unsorted whole blood. General observations from the study: Sequences matched to VDJdb favored anti-spike CD8 responses, while private and CD4 specificities were missed.

A note on this clonotype: Its antigen is not known.

CDR3 length: 16 amino acids. CDR1 and CDR2 (germline): SEHNR, FQNEAQ (reference sequence). V dropped 5 bases and J dropped 2 bases, with 16 bases sitting between them. The TCR library protocol attached unique molecular identifiers to the individual cDNA molecules. MiXCR was run by TCRdb on the 5' RACE reads, yielding one entry per CDR3 protein. The sample lists 55,000 to 80,000 distinct CDR3 sequences, roughly 9% occurring once. The gene calls are TRBV7-9 and TRBJ2-1; D unresolved. The sequence was collected from an adult who was a healthcare worker with PCR-confirmed SARS-CoV-2 infection or an uninfected control (not recorded which). The sequenced sample was whole blood, obtained at baseline. The CDR3 sequence is CASSRMSGPPYNEQFF. The CDR3 DNA reads as TGTGCCAGCAGCCGTATGTCTGGACCCCCCTACAATGAGCAGTTCTTC.